This T cell receptor beta chain is from a study of T cells in Graves' hyperthyroidism and ophthalmopathy. Trimming took 4 bases from V and 3 from J; bases not matched to a gene: 5. Germline CDR1 MNHEY, CDR2 SVGEGT. The CDR3 length is 14 residues. Remarks on this clonotype: Its antigen is unidentified.

What was amplified from RNA transcripts were TCR beta CDR3 regions. With the HTBI primer set, the TCR CDR3 went through a first round of RT-PCR. TCRdb re-called the multiplex PCR reads with MiXCR, one entry per CDR3 protein. The sample has 530,000 or so distinct CDR3 sequences; approximately 25% are singletons. General study findings and limits: Median prediction lead before ophthalmopathy onset was around 6.9 months with the model.

The V call is TRBV6-2 or TRBV6-3, the J call TRBJ1-2; 7 positions agree with TRBD1. Specimen: blood. The source is a woman aged 25 to 39 with Graves' ophthalmopathy. CDR3 region: CASSSQTGYYGYTF. The DNA for the CDR3 is TGTGCCAGCAGTTCCCAGACAGGGTACTATGGCTACACCTTC.